The 9 T cell receptor beta chains below come from one sample, sequenced in a study of CD8 T cells in ankylosing spondylitis. General study points: Within ankylosing spondylitis blood, a TCR beta motif made up of fewer than ten highly homologous variants appeared to be characteristic.

TCRdb reprocessed the 5' RACE reads with MiXCR, giving one entry per CDR3 protein. Counted here are more than 500,000 distinct CDR3 sequences, approximately 5.3% occurring once; the ten biggest clones make up roughly 3.5%. No antigens are known for them. The sample comprised blood, either unsorted or a sorted T cell fraction (not recorded which). Receptors were obtained from a male donor with ankylosing spondylitis.

This clonotype was seen at least ten times. CDR3 protein: CASSLRTGWNTEAFF. CDR3 coding DNA: TGTGCCAGCAGTTTAAGGACAGGGTGGAACACTGAAGCTTTCTTT. The V and J genes are TRBV28 and TRBJ1-1, with 8 bases fitting TRBD1. Germline V CDR1 and CDR2: MDHEN, SYDVKM. The V segment lost 2 bases and the J segment 1 base; nucleotides outside the gene matches: 3. This CDR3 is built from 15 residues.

This clonotype was detected ten times or more. The rearrangement joins TRBV29-1 to TRBJ1-2; the D gene is possibly TRBD1 (6 bases). Trimming pared 0 bases from V and 4 bases from J, leaving 9 bases between. Germline V lookup: CDR1 SQVTM, CDR2 ANQGSEA. The CDR3 totals 13 residues. The CDR3 DNA reads as TGCAGCGTTGAAGAGACAGGCCGCTATGGCTACACCTTC. This translates into CSVEETGRYGYTF.

There are many counts of this clonotype. J is TRBJ2-3 and V is TRBV15, with D possibly matching TRBD1 (5 bases). V dropped 0 bases and J dropped 1 base, with 11 bases sitting between them. Germline assignment: CDR1 LNHNV and CDR2 YYDKDF (reference sequence). This CDR3 is 16 amino acids long. The CDR3 is CATSREAGWGTDTQYF. The CDR3, as DNA: TGTGCCACCAGCAGAGAGGCAGGGTGGGGCACAGATACGCAGTATTTT.

The chain employs TRBV6-2 or TRBV6-3 and TRBJ1-2; D is unresolved. Trimming took off 0 bases at V and 2 bases at J, with 1 base between the two ends. The CDR3 extends over 12 amino acids. Germline V gene sequence: CDR1 MNHEY, CDR2 SVGEGT. CDR3 coding DNA: TGTGCCAGCAGTTACTCGAACTATGGCTACACCTTC. Translated: CASSYSNYGYTF.

This clonotype has a handful of counts. This chain uses TRBV4-2 with TRBJ1-1; a possible D gene is TRBD1 (5 bases). The V end lost 0 bases, the J end lost 6 bases, and 11 bases lay between the germline ends. In germline, CDR1 is LGHNA, CDR2 YNFKEQ. The CDR3 runs to 14 residues. The DNA for the CDR3 is TGTGCCAGCAGCCAAGATCTAGGGGTACCTGAAGCTTTCTTT. Amino acids: CASSQDLGVPEAFF.

This clonotype has a count of ten or more. The rearrangement joins TRBV5-1 to TRBJ2-1; D is unresolved. The CDR3 extends over 16 amino acids. CDR1 and CDR2 (germline): SGHRS, YFSETQ. V lost 3 bases and J 6 bases, leaving 19 bases between the germline ends. CDR3 nucleotides: TGCGCCAGCAGCTCCCGGACCTTCCAGCTGGCCAATGAGCAGTTCTTC. It codes for CASSSRTFQLANEQFF.

This clonotype was seen at least ten times. The rearrangement joins TRBV7-9 to TRBJ2-1, with 7 bases identical to TRBD1. There are 14 residues in the CDR3. The V gene's germline CDR1 is SEHNR and CDR2 FQNEAQ (reference sequence). Trimming removed 5 bases from V and 2 bases from J; junction bases left unmatched: 3. The CDR3 protein is CASSGTVTYNEQFF. CDR3 nucleotides: TGTGCCAGCAGCGGGACAGTTACCTACAATGAGCAGTTCTTC.

This clonotype was seen ten or more times. V and J are TRBV6-5 and TRBJ2-5; 9 bases map to TRBD1. J lost 5 bases, V lost 1 base, and 2 bases had no gene match. CDR1 MNHEY and CDR2 SVGAGI come from the germline V gene. The CDR3 totals 14 residues. CDR3 coding DNA: TGTGCCAGCAGTTACTGGACAGGGGAGGAGACCCAGTACTTC. Translated, it gives CASSYWTGEETQYF.

Ten or more counts support this clonotype. The chain uses TRBV6-1 and TRBJ2-7; no clear D gene. Trimming shortened V by 4 bases and J by 0 bases, and 4 bases separated the two germline ends. Germline V lookup: CDR1 MNHNS, CDR2 SASEGT. The CDR3 spans 12 residues. The CDR3 loop is CASSVTSYEQYF. CDR3 in DNA: TGTGCCAGCAGTGTTACCTCCTACGAGCAGTACTTC.